This entry lists 11 T cell receptor beta chains sequenced from one sample in a study of cytomegalovirus exposure and HLA in healthy donors. The primer mix had 60 Vbeta and 13 Jbeta primers. Profiling relied on immunoSEQ multiplex PCR, and the TCRdb table lists in-frame clones only, not all of them. Here the sample table reports around 52,000 clones. The source material was PBMCs. The receptors here all came from a man aged 35 to 55 in good health and CMV-seropositive.

This chain joins TRBV10-3 and TRBJ2-7; 14 nucleotides agree with TRBD2. Germline lookup yields CDR1 ENHRY and CDR2 SYGVKD. The CDR3 has 17 amino acids. J was trimmed by 1 base and V by 2 bases; bases with no gene match: 4. The CDR3 protein is CAISEPGLAGESYEQYF. The CDR3 DNA sequence: TGTGCCATCAGTGAGCCGGGACTAGCGGGGGAATCCTACGAGCAGTACTTC.

The V gene is TRBV5-4, the J gene TRBJ1-1, with no clear D. Trimming removed 1 base at V and 3 bases at J, with 7 bases between. The CDR3 extends over 13 amino acids. Germline CDR1 and CDR2: SGHNT and YYREEE (reference sequence). CDR3 sequence (DNA): TGTGCCAGCAGCTTGAACCGAGACACTGAAGCTTTCTTT. Its protein product is CASSLNRDTEAFF.

J is TRBJ2-3 and V is TRBV9; 9 bases fit TRBD2. V shed 3 bases and J 2 bases; nucleotides not matched to a gene: 4. The germline gives CDR1 SGDLS, CDR2 YYNGEE. CDR3 length: 15 residues. The CDR3: CASSARLAVTDTQYF. CDR3 sequence (DNA): TGTGCCAGCAGCGCTAGACTAGCGGTCACAGATACGCAGTATTTT.

The rearrangement links TRBV19 to TRBJ2-6; possibly TRBD1 for D (5 bases). Germline V gives CDR1 LNHDA, CDR2 SQIVND (reference sequence). The V gene lost 4 bases and the J gene lost 2 bases, with 9 bases spanning the gap. The CDR3 covers 15 residues. CDR3 sequence (DNA): TGTGCCAGTAGTACGACAGTCACTGGGGCCAACGTCCTGACTTTC. It is translated as CASSTTVTGANVLTF.

V and J are TRBV6-1 and TRBJ1-2, with D unresolved. Germline lookup yields CDR1 MNHNS and CDR2 SASEGT. The CDR3 loop spans 13 amino acids. Trimming removed 0 bases at V and 9 bases at J, with 11 bases between. The CDR3 spells CASSEAAGISYTF. The CDR3, as DNA: TGTGCCAGCAGTGAAGCCGCGGGTATCAGCTACACCTTC.

V gene TRBV18 combines with J gene TRBJ1-2; unclear D gene. The CDR3 is 13 amino acids. Germline CDR1 is KGHSH and CDR2 is LQKENI. The V end was cut by 6 bases, the J end by 8 bases, with 16 bases between. CDR3 protein: CASSLLNLEGYTF. CDR3 nucleotide sequence: TGTGCCAGCTCTCTACTTAATTTGGAGGGCTACACCTTC.

The V gene is TRBV6-1, the J gene TRBJ2-7; 12 bases line up with TRBD2. Germline V gene data show CDR1 as MNHNS and CDR2 as SASEGT. The V gene end was trimmed by 2 bases and the J gene end by 4 bases; junction bases not matched to a gene: 3. This CDR3 is 15 amino acids long. CDR3: CASSEPLAGGYEQYF. The CDR3 region has the DNA TGTGCCAGCAGTGAACCCCTAGCGGGAGGGTACGAGCAGTACTTC.

The chain carries TRBV7-9 and TRBJ2-7; 10 bases agree with TRBD1. Germline V gene sequence: CDR1 SEHNR, CDR2 FQNEAQ (reference sequence). The ends lost 2 bases at V and 5 bases at J; junction bases unmatched: 3. The CDR3 totals 14 residues. The CDR3 loop is CASSLRGQGNEQYF. The CDR3 DNA is TGTGCCAGCAGCTTAAGGGGACAGGGGAACGAGCAGTACTTC. Full variable domain (outside the CDR3, taken from reference TRBV7-9 and TRBJ2-7): DTGVSQNPRHKITKRGQNVTFRCDPISEHNRLYWYRQTLGQGPEFLTYFQNEAQLEKSRLLSDRFSAERPKGSFSTLEIQRTEQGDSAMYLCASSLRGQGNEQYFGPGTRLTVT.

This chain uses TRBV28 with TRBJ2-3; TRBD2 aligns across 10 bases. Germline CDR1 and CDR2: MDHEN and SYDVKM. This CDR3 has 16 amino acids. V shed 6 bases, J shed 1 base, and the junction held 7 bases outside the gene matches. The CDR3 protein is CASRTLAGARTDTQYF. In DNA form, the CDR3 reads TGTGCCAGCAGGACCCTAGCGGGGGCCCGCACAGATACGCAGTATTTT.

The chain has TRBV4-2 and TRBJ2-3; 8 bases are shared with TRBD1. V was pared by 0 bases and J by 4 bases, with 3 bases of the junction left unmatched. CDR3 length: 15 residues. Germline lookup yields CDR1 LGHNA and CDR2 YNFKEQ. The DNA of the CDR3 is TGTGCCAGCAGCCAAGACAGGGGGCCCCCAGATACGCAGTATTTT. This translates into CASSQDRGPPDTQYF.

The chain couples TRBV6-1 to TRBJ1-3, with D unclear. Trimming removed 4 bases from V and 0 bases from J, with 7 bases in between. Germline V gene data show CDR1 as MNHNS and CDR2 as SASEGT. The CDR3 has 14 residues. The CDR3 DNA sequence: TGTGCCAGCAGTGTACAGAGCTCTGGAAACACCATATATTTT. Its protein product is CASSVQSSGNTIYF.